This TCR beta chain was identified during a study of OX40 agonist ivuxolimab in advanced cancers. About the research overall: Treatment of patients was with ivuxolimab, an agonistic anti-OX40 (CD134) antibody. Three patients had partial responses: one hepatocellular carcinoma, two cutaneous melanoma. Study findings and constraints: At 0.1 to 3.0 mg/kg and by week 6, clonal expansion occurred in CD4+ and CD8+ blood T cells.

V lost 0 bases and J 8 bases, leaving 8 bases between the germline ends. Germline loops: CDR1 MGHRA, CDR2 YSYEKL. The CDR3 spans 13 residues. The repertoire was sequenced with immunoSEQ multiplex PCR; TCRdb's copy has only in-frame clones and lacks some. The repertoire holds about 16,000 clones, about four fifths seen once, with 9.5% to 15% in the top ten. As regards this clone: Its antigen is undetermined.

V and J are TRBV4-1 and TRBJ2-1; no clear D gene. This TCR was sampled from an adult with an advanced solid tumor such as melanoma, head and neck, liver or kidney cancer. The sample was CD4+ or CD8+ T cells sorted from blood, taken in a trial of the OX40 agonist ivuxolimab. The CDR3 loop is CASSQERGDEQFF. The CDR3 bases are TGCGCCAGCAGCCAAGAACGAGGTGATGAGCAGTTCTTC.